This TCR beta chain stems from a study of blood T cell repertoires in COVID-19. This clone occurred once. CDR3 length: 14 amino acids. Trimming removed 0 bases at V and 5 bases at J, with 11 bases between. Per germline, CDR1 SGHRS and CDR2 YFSETQ. How the authors handled the data: For nucleated cells, counts were estimated from reference gene primer amplification. Profiled with immunoSEQ multiplex PCR; TCRdb holds only in-frame clones, not every one. The DNA was the basis for D and trimming; V, J and clone size are from that table. The sample carries fewer than 300,000 clones, more than 70% recorded once.

The specimen sequenced was PBMCs or T cells enriched from blood (not recorded which). This chain connects TRBV5-1 to TRBJ2-5; D ambiguous. The receptor's source is a middle-aged woman with acute COVID-19. The CDR3 region is CASSLDSQFETQYF. CDR3 nucleotide sequence: TGCGCCAGCAGCTTGGACAGTCAGTTCGAGACCCAGTACTTC.